This T cell receptor (beta chain) was identified during a study of response to subunit inactivated influenza vaccine. Study conclusions and caveats: With each seasonal influenza vaccination, the authors suggested, few new T cells are recruited.

From the RT-PCR reads, TCRdb called clonotypes with MiXCR, one entry per CDR3 protein. The sample holds about 780,000 distinct CDR3 sequences, about a fifth seen once. V lost 4 bases to trimming and J lost 10 bases, with 15 bases between them. This CDR3 spans 13 amino acids. There are a few counts of this clonotype. Its antigen is not known. The source is a man in his fifties or sixties who received an inactivated influenza vaccine. V gene TRBV12-3 or TRBV12-4 combines with J gene TRBJ2-3; D call uncertain. The sequencing here drew on PBMCs from blood, taken roughly 5 days after vaccination. CDR3 protein: CASSSTTWLPQYF. The DNA for the CDR3 is TGTGCCAGCAGTTCGACGACATGGTTACCGCAGTATTTT.